These 13 T cell receptor beta chains came from one sample sequenced in a study of a mutant IDH1 vaccine in newly diagnosed glioma. Antigens for these TCRs are unknown. Measured with immunoSEQ multiplex PCR; TCRdb has only the in-frame clones, and not every one. Of 65,000 to 85,000 clones in the sample, approximately 86% were seen once. Time point meaning: week 35, safety follow-up. Vaccine doses each comprised 300 ug of mutant IDH1 20-mer peptide, with topical imiquimod. The input for sequencing was PBMCs, taken from a glioma patient whose treatment included an IDH1 peptide vaccine. The receptors derive from a man aged 25-45 years with glioma.

This sequence joins TRBV7-9 and TRBJ2-3; D perhaps matches TRBD2 (5 bases). Germline V gene data show CDR1 as SEHNR and CDR2 as FQNEAQ (reference sequence). The length of the CDR3 is 15 residues. The V gene lost 3 bases and the J gene lost 0 bases, with 10 bases spanning the gap. The CDR3 protein is CASSFRLSSTDTQYF. Written as DNA, the CDR3 is TGTGCCAGCAGCTTTCGACTATCCAGCACAGATACGCAGTATTTT.

The chain links TRBV5-6 to TRBJ2-5, with 7 bases identical to TRBD1. J lost 4 bases, V lost 3 bases, and 9 bases had no gene match. CDR1 and CDR2 from the germline V gene are SGHDT and YYEEEE. The CDR3 totals 15 residues. The DNA for the CDR3 is TGTGCCAGCAGCTACAGGGGCCGTTTGGGAGAGACCCAGTACTTC. This encodes CASSYRGRLGETQYF.

This chain uses TRBV29-1 with TRBJ1-1; D ambiguous. The CDR3 spans 12 residues. The V gene lost 4 bases and the J gene lost 5 bases, with 11 bases spanning the gap. In germline, CDR1 is SQVTM, CDR2 ANQGSEA. This CDR3 reads CSVGSTWTEAFF. In DNA form, the CDR3 reads TGCAGCGTTGGGTCCACGTGGACTGAAGCTTTCTTT.

This chain joins TRBV5-6 and TRBJ2-1; 7 bases agree with TRBD1. Germline CDR1 reads SGHDT; CDR2 reads YYEEEE. The trim removed 5 bases at V and 5 bases at J, leaving 16 bases unmatched. The CDR3 has 17 amino acids. The CDR3 region is CASSTTLDRAINNEQFF. DNA of the CDR3: TGTGCCAGCAGTACAACCCTTGACAGGGCAATTAACAATGAGCAGTTCTTC.

This chain's CDR3 is CASSGGTRAYEQYF. The CDR3 bases are TGCGCCAGCAGCGGAGGGACTAGGGCATACGAGCAGTACTTC. V is TRBV5-1 and J is TRBJ2-7; 8 positions agree with TRBD2. Germline loops: CDR1 SGHRS, CDR2 YFSETQ. The CDR3 is 14 residues long. The V gene end was trimmed by 4 bases and the J gene end by 4 bases; junction bases not matched to a gene: 7.

This clone appeared once. The CDR3 loop reads CASSPRAKLGGGNQPQHF. The CDR3 DNA reads TGTGCCAGCTCACCTAGGGCCAAACTAGGGGGAGGCAATCAGCCCCAGCATTTT. This chain links TRBV18 with TRBJ1-5; D is possibly TRBD1 (6 bases). The V gene's germline CDR1 is KGHSH and CDR2 LQKENI. Trimming removed 3 bases from V and 2 bases from J, with 20 bases in between. The length of the CDR3 is 18 residues. The variable domain in full, with the rest retrieved from reference TRBV18 and TRBJ1-5, is NAGVMQNPRHLVRRRGQEARLRCSPMKGHSHVYWYRQLPEEGLKFMVYLQKENIIDESGMPKERFSAEFPKEGPSILRIQQVVRGDSAAYFCASSPRAKLGGGNQPQHFGDGTRLSIL.

Written as DNA, the CDR3 is TGTGCCAGCAGCTTACCGACTAGCTGGGAGACCCAGTACTTC. Translating gives CASSLPTSWETQYF. The chain employs TRBV5-6 and TRBJ2-5, with 7 bases identical to TRBD2. The CDR3 extends over 14 amino acids. V lost 2 bases to trimming and J lost 5 bases; unmatched junction nucleotides: 6. CDR1 and CDR2 from the germline V gene are SGHDT and YYEEEE.

The genes are TRBV4-1 and TRBJ1-5; a possible D gene is TRBD1 (6 bases). V was trimmed by 2 bases and J by 2 bases, leaving 16 bases between them. This CDR3 spans 17 amino acids. CDR1 and CDR2 from the germline V gene are MGHRA and YSYEKL. CDR3 nucleotides: TGCGCCAGCAGCCAAAATCTCGGGGGCGAGGGCAATCAGCCCCAGCATTTT. Translating it yields CASSQNLGGEGNQPQHF.

The rearrangement joins TRBV7-9 to TRBJ2-7; the D gene is possibly TRBD1 (6 bases). The CDR3 consists of 14 residues. Looked up from germline, CDR1 is SEHNR and CDR2 is FQNEAQ (reference sequence). V shed 5 bases and J shed 6 bases, with 17 bases lying between them. CDR3 DNA sequence: TGTGCCAGCAGCCTGCTTATCAGGGGTAGCGAGCAGTACTTC. Translating gives CASSLLIRGSEQYF.

The CDR3 loop reads CAISGGTGDGETQYF. Written as DNA, the CDR3 is TGTGCCATCAGCGGCGGGACAGGGGATGGGGAGACCCAGTACTTC. V is TRBV10-3 and J is TRBJ2-5, with 10 bases identical to TRBD1. The CDR3 sequence is 15 residues long. CDR1 and CDR2 from the germline V gene are ENHRY and SYGVKD. Trimming removed 6 bases from V and 5 bases from J; junction bases left unmatched: 9.

The chain employs TRBV6-5 and TRBJ2-7; tentatively, D is TRBD1 or TRBD2 (5 bases each). V lost 7 bases and J 0 bases, leaving 16 bases between the germline ends. The germline gives CDR1 MNHEY, CDR2 SVGAGI. This CDR3 region has 15 residues. The CDR3 reads CASISGTQYSYEQYF. The CDR3 DNA is TGTGCCAGCATTTCCGGGACGCAATACTCCTACGAGCAGTACTTC.

This chain connects TRBV9 to TRBJ2-7; D is perhaps TRBD1 or TRBD2 (6 bases each). The germline CDR1 and CDR2 sequences are SGDLS and YYNGEE. This CDR3 is 13 amino acids long. V was pared by 10 bases and J by 7 bases, with 21 bases between. The DNA for the CDR3 is TGTGCCGGCCGCGGGACATGCGTGCGGGAGCAGTACTTC. It codes for CAGRGTCVREQYF.

The rearrangement uses TRBV28 and TRBJ2-3; 7 bases fit TRBD1. The CDR3 covers 15 residues. The V gene's germline CDR1 is MDHEN and CDR2 SYDVKM. J was trimmed by 7 bases and V by 6 bases; bases with no gene match: 13. The CDR3: CASSRGQDSPNTQYF. The CDR3 DNA follows: TGTGCCAGCAGCAGAGGACAGGACTCTCCGAATACGCAGTATTTT.